The 11 T cell receptor beta chains in this list originate from one sample, sequenced in a study of blood T cell repertoires in COVID-19. The assay was immunoSEQ multiplex PCR, and TCRdb's table has in-frame clones only and misses some. The sample has a few hundred thousand clones; over 80% are singletons. The sample consisted of peripheral blood. These receptors came from a woman aged 70 to 79 with COVID-19, enrolled during active disease.

The CDR3 nucleotides read TGCGCCAGCAGCCCAGGACAGGGGCCTATCTCTGGAAACACCATATATTTT. Translation: CASSPGQGPISGNTIYF. The chain carries TRBV4-1 and TRBJ1-3, with 9 bases matching TRBD1. V shed 4 bases, J shed 0 bases, and the junction held 7 bases outside the gene matches. The CDR3 is 17 residues long. CDR1 is MGHRA and CDR2 is YSYEKL in the germline V gene.

The chain recombines TRBV6-4 with TRBJ1-2; D gene unclear. Germline CDR1 reads MRHNA; CDR2 reads SNTAGT. Trimming pared 4 bases from V and 2 bases from J, leaving 11 bases between. The CDR3 is made up of 14 amino acids. In nucleotides, the CDR3 is TGTGCCAGCAGTGCAAACGGAGCCAACTATGGCTACACCTTC. Translating gives CASSANGANYGYTF.

The V call is TRBV5-4, the J call TRBJ2-1, with a weak D call TRBD2 (6 bases). This CDR3 has 17 residues. Trimming cost V 3 bases and J 6 bases, with 22 bases left between them. Germline-derived CDR1 and CDR2 are SGHNT and YYREEE (reference sequence). Here the CDR3 reads CASSYISGTFLPNEQFF. The CDR3 DNA reads as TGTGCCAGCAGCTATATATCCGGGACTTTCTTACCCAATGAGCAGTTCTTC.

In the case of this clone: Other DNA sequences from this sample encode an identical CDR3 as well. J is TRBJ2-7 and V is TRBV5-1; D possibly corresponds to TRBD2 (5 bases). Trimming left V 4 bases short and J 3 bases short, with 8 bases between. This CDR3 is built from 12 residues. CDR1 is SGHRS, CDR2 YFSETQ, per germline. The CDR3 sequence: CASSPGGYEQYF. The CDR3 region has the DNA TGCGCCAGCAGCCCCGGAGGCTACGAGCAGTACTTC.

The chain has TRBV6-1 and TRBJ2-3; D unclear. This CDR3 is built from 14 residues. Germline values: CDR1 MNHNS, CDR2 SASEGT. V lost 1 base, J lost 2 bases, and 7 bases lay in between. The CDR3 DNA sequence: TGTGCCAGCAGTGAAGTCCCAGACACAGATACGCAGTATTTT. This gives the protein CASSEVPDTDTQYF.

As DNA, the CDR3 is TGCAGTGCTAGTCCGACAGGGGTGCGCAATCAGCCCCAGCATTTT. Protein: CSASPTGVRNQPQHF. This chain uses TRBV20-1 with TRBJ1-5; 8 bases match TRBD1. Germline V gene data show CDR1 as DFQATT and CDR2 as SNEGSKA (reference sequence). CDR3 length equals 15 residues. V was pared by 3 bases and J by 2 bases, with 6 bases of the junction left unmatched.

This chain uses TRBV5-6 with TRBJ2-6; 8 bases are shared with TRBD1. The CDR3 consists of 15 residues. The V segment lost 3 bases and the J segment 3 bases; nucleotides outside the gene matches: 2. CDR1 and CDR2 from the germline V gene are SGHDT and YYEEEE. This CDR3 reads CASSSGGFGANVLTF. The CDR3 DNA sequence: TGTGCCAGCAGCTCAGGGGGCTTTGGGGCCAACGTCCTGACTTTC.

In its sample, this clone was seen once. The chain carries TRBV10-3 and TRBJ2-7; D is unresolved. There are 14 residues in the CDR3. V was cut by 0 bases and J by 2 bases, with 8 bases left in between. The germline CDR1 and CDR2 sequences are ENHRY and SYGVKD. The chain's CDR3 is CAISESMGPYEQYF. The DNA of the CDR3 is TGTGCCATCAGTGAGTCGATGGGCCCCTACGAGCAGTACTTC.

This chain links TRBV6-1 with TRBJ2-1; 8 bases align to TRBD2. Trimming took 4 bases from V and 2 from J; bases not matched to a gene: 7. The CDR3 contains 16 residues. CDR1 and CDR2 (germline): MNHNS, SASEGT. The CDR3: CASSGGLGNTYNEQFF. The DNA of the CDR3 is TGTGCCAGCAGTGGGGGACTAGGGAATACCTACAATGAGCAGTTCTTC.

Comments on this clone: Other DNA variants within this sample encode the same CDR3. The J gene is TRBJ2-5, the V gene TRBV18; 10 bases agree with TRBD1. CDR3 size: 15 residues. Germline V gene sequence: CDR1 KGHSH, CDR2 LQKENI. V trimming: 5 bases; J trimming: 1 base; junction bases outside the gene matches: 4. The DNA for the CDR3 is TGTGCCAGCTCAGACCGGGACAGGGGCCAAGAGACCCAGTACTTC. It yields the protein CASSDRDRGQETQYF. The variable domain in full, with the rest retrieved from reference TRBV18 and TRBJ2-5, is NAGVMQNPRHLVRRRGQEARLRCSPMKGHSHVYWYRQLPEEGLKFMVYLQKENIIDESGMPKERFSAEFPKEGPSILRIQQVVRGDSAAYFCASSDRDRGQETQYFGPGTRLLVL.

The chain couples TRBV3-1 (or the pseudogene TRBV3-2) to TRBJ2-7; D is perhaps TRBD2 (6 bases). Per germline, CDR1 LGHDT and CDR2 YNNKEL (reference sequence). The V and J ends lost 4 bases and 1 base respectively, with 14 bases between them. The CDR3 totals 15 residues. This CDR3 reads CASSPGRGASYEQYF. The DNA for the CDR3 is TGTGCCAGCAGCCCCGGGCGGGGCGCTTCCTACGAGCAGTACTTC.